The rows below give T cell receptor beta chains drawn from one sample of a study of Ad26.COV2.S vaccination and SARS-CoV-2 variants. Some clones are missing from TCRdb's copy, which holds only in-frame ones; the method was immunoSEQ multiplex PCR. This table holds about 400,000 clones, 75% to 90% found once. The sequencing used peripheral blood, collected in a trial of Ad26.COV2.S vaccine versus placebo. The origin of the receptors is a person aged 18-65 years who received the Ad26.COV2.S COVID-19 vaccine or a placebo. The CDR3 runs from the conserved cysteine through the conserved F or W. D genes are given only for firm matches. The size field is filled for only some rows; it gives once, few, many or a size class.

>few|-|TRBJ1-5|13|TRBV30
TGTGCCTGGAGTGTACAGGCGAATCAGCCCCAGCATTTT
CAWSVQANQPQHF
>-|TRBD2|TRBJ2-7|17|TRBV7-8
TGTGCCAGCAGCTCCGAGCCCCGACTAGCGGGGTCCTACGAGCAGTACTTC
CASSSEPRLAGSYEQYF
>-|-|TRBJ2-3|16|TRBV7-9
TGTGCCAGCAGCCCAACAGGGAGGGCCTCGGGAGATACGCAGTATTTT
CASSPTGRASGDTQYF
>-|TRBD1|TRBJ1-2|14|TRBV10-3
TGTGCCATCAGGGGGACAGGCACTACGCATGGCTACACCTTC
CAIRGTGTTHGYTF
>few|-|TRBJ1-1|16|TRBV28
TGTGCCAGCAGTTCTCTGACGGGGAAACTTCACACTGAAGCTTTCTTT
CASSSLTGKLHTEAFF
>-|-|TRBJ2-5|13|TRBV7-8
TGTGCCAGCAGCTTCTTTAGGGGAGAGACCCAGTACTTC
CASSFFRGETQYF
>-|-|TRBJ2-3|12|TRBV11-3
TGTGCCAGCAGCTTAGTAGCAGATACGCAGTATTTT
CASSLVADTQYF
>-|-|TRBJ2-3|13|TRBV4-3
TGCGCCAGCAGCCAAGCCCGGACAGATACGCAGTATTTT
CASSQARTDTQYF
>-|TRBD2|TRBJ2-7|15|TRBV27
TGTGCCAGCAGTTTTGGGACTAGCGGGAGCTACGAGCAGTACTTC
CASSFGTSGSYEQYF
>-|-|TRBJ2-2|16|TRBV21-1
TGTGCCAGCAGCCACCGACAGGCGTTCAACACCGGGGAGCTGTTTTTT
CASSHRQAFNTGELFF
>-|TRBD2|TRBJ2-5|15|TRBV30
TGTGCCGGGACTAGCGGGAGGTTGTACCAAGAGACCCAGTACTTC
CAGTSGRLYQETQYF
>-|-|TRBJ1-6|14|TRBV5-1
TGCGCCAGCAGCTCTGGGGGAGTCAACTCACCCCTCCACTTT
CASSSGGVNSPLHF
>once|-|TRBJ2-1|16|TRBV11-1
TGTGCCAGCAGCTTAGTTTCGTTTCGGGGCCCTCAGGGGCAGTTCTTC
CASSLVSFRGPQGQFF
>-|-|TRBJ1-2|13|TRBV5-1
TGCGCCAGCAGCGTGGACATGGGCTATGGCTACACCTTC
CASSVDMGYGYTF
>-|TRBD2|TRBJ2-1|11|TRBV29-1
TGCAGCGTTGGGGAAGCGGGACTCGGGTTCTTC
CSVGEAGLGFF
>-|TRBD1|TRBJ2-7|13|TRBV24-1
TGTGCCACCAAGGGACAGGTAACCTACGAGCAGTACTTC
CATKGQVTYEQYF
>-|-|TRBJ2-1|13|TRBV7-6
TGTGCCAGCAGCTTAGAGGTGAACAATGAGCAGTTCTTC
CASSLEVNNEQFF
>-|TRBD1|TRBJ1-3|16|TRBV5-4
TGTGCCAGCAGCTTTGGACAGGCGCTCTCTGGAAACACCATATATTTT
CASSFGQALSGNTIYF
>-|-|TRBJ2-2|17|TRBV5-4
TGTGCCAGCAGCTTGGGTGGGAATGGTGATAACACCGGGGAGCTGTTTTTT
CASSLGGNGDNTGELFF
>-|TRBD2|TRBJ2-1|17|TRBV9
TGTGCCAGCAGCATGACTAGCGGGAGTGGATTTTACAATGAGCAGTTCTTC
CASSMTSGSGFYNEQFF
>-|-|TRBJ1-1|14|TRBV19
TGTGCCAGTAGTTCCCGACCCGATGGCGGTGAAGCTTTCTTT
CASSSRPDGGEAFF
>-|TRBD1|TRBJ1-4|16|TRBV6-5
TGTGCCAGCAGTTACACAGGACAGGGGTTAAATGAAAAACTGTTTTTT
CASSYTGQGLNEKLFF
>-|-|TRBJ2-5|13|TRBV19
TGTGCCAGTAGGCGGACAGGAGGGAAGACCCAGTACTTC
CASRRTGGKTQYF
>few|-|TRBJ2-5|14|TRBV6-5
TGTGCCAGCTCCCTCGGGGGAGCTCTCTGGGCCCAGTACTTC
CASSLGGALWAQYF
>-|-|TRBJ2-1|11|TRBV7-9
TGTGCCAGCTATTCAGGCAATGAGCAGTTCTTC
CASYSGNEQFF
>-|-|TRBJ2-1|8|TRBV24-1
TGTGCCACAAAAGGACTGCTCTTC
CATKGLLF
>-|TRBD2|TRBJ2-5|15|TRBV18
TGTGCCAGCTCACCAACGGGACTACACCAAGAGACCCAGTACTTC
CASSPTGLHQETQYF
>-|-|TRBJ2-7|12|TRBV5-4
TGTGCCAGCAGCTTGCAGGGCTACGAGCAGTACTTC
CASSLQGYEQYF
>-|-|TRBJ1-1|13|TRBV6-4
TGTGCCAGTGTAGGTTGTGATTACACTGAAGCTTTCTTT
CASVGCDYTEAFF
>-|-|TRBJ2-7|11|TRBV6-6
TGTGCCAGCAGTTTACGCGCTGAGCAGTACTTC
CASSLRAEQYF
>-|-|TRBJ2-7|16|TRBV5-4
TGTGCCAGCACCCCACGGGGGACTCTAAGCTCCTACGAGCAGTACTTC
CASTPRGTLSSYEQYF
>-|-|TRBJ2-7|13|TRBV6-5
TGTGCCAGCAGTAACCGGATTGCCGGTGAGCAGTACTTC
CASSNRIAGEQYF
>once|-|TRBJ2-5|13|TRBV11-2
TGTGCCAGCAGCCCCTTTACTCAAGAGACCCAGTACTTC
CASSPFTQETQYF
>-|-|TRBJ2-7|16|TRBV18
TGTGCCAGCTCACCGGACGGTGTTATTATTTTATCGGAGCAGTACTTC
CASSPDGVIILSEQYF
>once|-|TRBJ2-7|15|TRBV6-5
TGTGCCAGCAGCCAGGGCCCTGGGGACACCTACGAGCAGTACTTC
CASSQGPGDTYEQYF
>-|-|TRBJ1-1|13|TRBV12-3/TRBV12-4
TGTGCCAGCAGTTCAGGGTGGGGCACTGAAGCTTTCTTT
CASSSGWGTEAFF
>once|-|TRBJ1-1|15|TRBV5-6
TGTGCCAGCAGCCAGGCCACCCCTTTGAACACTGAAGCTTTCTTT
CASSQATPLNTEAFF
>-|TRBD1|TRBJ2-2|14|TRBV24-1
TGTGCCACCAGTGAGTCAGGGGGAACCGGGGAGCTGTTTTTT
CATSESGGTGELFF
>-|-|TRBJ2-6|15|TRBV6-6
TGTGCCAGCATCCTTCCGGGGGCTGGGGCCAACGTCCTGACTTTC
CASILPGAGANVLTF
>few|-|TRBJ1-2|13|TRBV6-5
TGTGCCAGCAGTCCAGGGTGGAACTATGGCTACACCTTC
CASSPGWNYGYTF
>once|-|TRBJ1-2|14|TRBV5-1
TGCGCCAGCAGCTTGGACAGTATCAACTATGGCTACACCTTC
CASSLDSINYGYTF
>-|TRBD2|TRBJ2-7|15|TRBV11-2
TGTGCCAGCAGCTTAGAGCGGACTAGCTCCTACGAGCAGTACTTC
CASSLERTSSYEQYF
>-|-|TRBJ2-7|11|TRBV20-1
TGCAGTGCTAGGTGGAACTACGAGCAGTACTTC
CSARWNYEQYF
>-|-|TRBJ1-4|11|TRBV12-3/TRBV12-4
TGTGCCAGCAGTTTACGAGGGCGTGTTACGTTT
CASSLRGRVTF
>-|TRBD1|TRBJ1-2|16|TRBV24-1
TGTGCCACCAGTGACCCCCGCCAGGGGGCTAACTATGGCTACACCTTC
CATSDPRQGANYGYTF
>-|-|TRBJ2-7|15|TRBV6-4
TGTGCCAGCAGTGACTCTCAGCGGGTCGCTGCCGAGCAGTACTTC
CASSDSQRVAAEQYF
>once|TRBD2|TRBJ2-7|15|TRBV3-1/TRBV3-2
TGTGCCAGCAGCCAAGGTGGCGGGAGCTCCTACGAGCAGTACTTC
CASSQGGGSSYEQYF
>-|TRBD2|TRBJ2-2|18|TRBV7-9
TGTGCCAGCAGCTTATCCAGACGGGAGCGGGAGGGCGTCGGGGAGCTGTTTTTT
CASSLSRREREGVGELFF
>-|TRBD1|TRBJ1-4|19|TRBV11-3
TGTGCCAGCAGCTCCTCCGGGACAGGGGTTTTGTCGACTAATGAAAAACTGTTTTTT
CASSSSGTGVLSTNEKLFF
>-|-|TRBJ2-7|12|TRBV3-1/TRBV3-2
TGTGCCAGCAGCCCGGGACTCGGACAGCAGTACTTC
CASSPGLGQQYF
>-|-|TRBJ2-2|14|TRBV9
TGTGCCAGCAGCGTCCGAACGAACACCGGGGAGCTGTTTTTT
CASSVRTNTGELFF
>-|-|TRBJ2-5|12|TRBV7-8
TGTGCCAGCAGCCGGAGTTTAGAGACCCAGTACTTC
CASSRSLETQYF
>-|-|TRBJ2-1|11|TRBV6-5
TGTGCCAGCATCTCACCCGAGGAGCAGTTCTTC
CASISPEEQFF
>-|-|TRBJ2-3|15|TRBV7-6
TGTGCCAGCAGCCTACAGACCATTCGCACAGATACGCAGTATTTT
CASSLQTIRTDTQYF
>-|-|TRBJ1-2|15|TRBV6-1
TGTGCCAGCAGTGAAGCGCAGGGATTGGGCTATGGCTACACCTTC
CASSEAQGLGYGYTF
>-|-|TRBJ2-3|11|TRBV30
TGTGCCTGTGCCATCACAGATACGCAGTATTTT
CACAITDTQYF
>-|TRBD2|TRBJ2-5|16|TRBV19
TGTGCCAGTTGGAAGCGGGAGAGGTTTTTAGTAGAGACCCAGTACTTC
CASWKRERFLVETQYF
>-|TRBD1|TRBJ2-6|16|TRBV5-1
TGCGCCAGCAGGAGGACAGGGGCGACTGGGGCCAACGTCCTGACTTTC
CASRRTGATGANVLTF
>once|-|TRBJ2-2|15|TRBV28
TGTGCCAGCAGTTTACGGCGGCCGAACACCGGGGAGCTGTTTTTT
CASSLRRPNTGELFF
>-|-|TRBJ1-1|14|TRBV10-3
TGTGCCATCAGTGAGTCCCAGGGTTACACTGAAGCTTTCTTT
CAISESQGYTEAFF